This T cell receptor beta chain was sequenced during a study of identical twins. One entry per CDR3 protein, called by TCRdb with MiXCR from the 5' RACE reads. The sample consists of fewer than 250,000 distinct CDR3 sequences, approximately 7.3% of them appearing once. Trimming took off 8 bases at V and 1 base at J, with 9 bases between the two ends. Germline values: CDR1 SNHLY, CDR2 FYNNEI. The length of the CDR3 is 12 residues. The sample was also reused in another study, on yellow fever vaccine responses in identical twins.

This sequence originates from a young woman in good health. Input material: CD8+ T cells sorted from blood. The rearrangement uses TRBV2 and TRBJ2-7; tentative D call: TRBD1 (6 bases). The DNA for the CDR3 is TGTGCCAGCTGTCAGGGGTCCTACGAGCAGTACTTC. Protein product: CASCQGSYEQYF. Full variable domain (rest looked up from reference TRBV2 and TRBJ2-7): EPEVTQTPSHQVTQMGQEVILRCVPISNHLYFYWYRQILGQKVEFLVSFYNNEISEKSEIFDDQFSVERPDGSNFTLKIRSTKLEDSAMYFCASCQGSYEQYFGPGTRLTVT.